This T cell receptor (beta chain) derives from a study of cytomegalovirus exposure and HLA in healthy donors. With regard to this clone: Its antigen is currently unknown.

From germline, CDR1 is LNHDA and CDR2 SQIVND (reference sequence). V lost 8 bases and J 3 bases, leaving 11 bases between the germline ends. The CDR3 loop spans 13 amino acids. The study's findings and limits: Diagnosis of cytomegalovirus status made by the classifier reportedly showed high specificity and sensitivity.

PCR employed 60 Vbeta and 13 Jbeta primers. Method: immunoSEQ multiplex PCR; TCRdb's copy keeps in-frame clones and lacks some. The table shows some 150,000 clones, with about 84% occurring only once. The clonotype was recovered from a male donor in good health and CMV-seronegative. The chain is built from TRBV19 and TRBJ1-5, with D unresolved. Source material: PBMCs. CDR3 coding DNA: TGTGCCAGTCTAAGCGGGTACAATCAGCCCCAGCATTTT. It translates to CASLSGYNQPQHF.